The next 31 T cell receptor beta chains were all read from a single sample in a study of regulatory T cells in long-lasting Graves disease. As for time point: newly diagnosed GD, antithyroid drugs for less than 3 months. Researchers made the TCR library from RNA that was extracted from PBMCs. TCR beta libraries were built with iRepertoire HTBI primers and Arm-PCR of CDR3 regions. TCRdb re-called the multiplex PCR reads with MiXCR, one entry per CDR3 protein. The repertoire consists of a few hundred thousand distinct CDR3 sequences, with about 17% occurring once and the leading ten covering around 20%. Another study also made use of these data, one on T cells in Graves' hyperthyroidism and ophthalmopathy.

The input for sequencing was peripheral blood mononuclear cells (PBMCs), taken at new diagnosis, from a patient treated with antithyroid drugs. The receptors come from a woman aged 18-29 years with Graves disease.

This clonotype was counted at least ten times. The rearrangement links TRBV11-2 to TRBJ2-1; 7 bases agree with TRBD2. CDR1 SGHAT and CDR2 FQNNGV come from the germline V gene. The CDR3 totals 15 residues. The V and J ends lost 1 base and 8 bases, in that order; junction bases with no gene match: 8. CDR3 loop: CASSLAGRLADEQFF. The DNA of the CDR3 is TGTGCCAGCAGCTTAGCGGGAAGACTAGCCGATGAGCAGTTCTTC.

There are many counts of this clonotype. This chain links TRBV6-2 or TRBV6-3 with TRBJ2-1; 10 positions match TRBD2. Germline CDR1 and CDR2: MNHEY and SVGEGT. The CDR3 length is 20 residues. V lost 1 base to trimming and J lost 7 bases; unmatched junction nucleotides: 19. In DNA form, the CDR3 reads TGTGCCAGCAGTTACTATACTCGACCTCTAGCGGGAGCCTCGGGGAATGAGCAGTTCTTC. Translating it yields CASSYYTRPLAGASGNEQFF.

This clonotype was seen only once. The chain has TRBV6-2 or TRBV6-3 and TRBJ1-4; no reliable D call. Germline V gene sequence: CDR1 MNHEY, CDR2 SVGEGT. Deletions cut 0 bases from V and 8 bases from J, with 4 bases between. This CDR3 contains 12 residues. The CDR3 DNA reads TGTGCCAGCAGTTACTCCAAGGAAAAACTGTTTTTT. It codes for CASSYSKEKLFF.

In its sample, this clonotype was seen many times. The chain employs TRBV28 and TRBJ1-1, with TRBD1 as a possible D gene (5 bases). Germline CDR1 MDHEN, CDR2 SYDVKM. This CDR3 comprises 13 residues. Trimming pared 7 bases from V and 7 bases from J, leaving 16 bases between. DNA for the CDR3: TGTGCCAGCACCCCTGACAGTCCCCGTGAAGCTTTCTTT. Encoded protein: CASTPDSPREAFF. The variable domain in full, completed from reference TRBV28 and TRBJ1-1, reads DVKVTQSSRYLVKRTGEKVFLECVQDMDHENMFWYRQDPGLGLRLIYFSYDVKMKEKGDIPEGYSVSREKKERFSLILESASTNQTSMYLCASTPDSPREAFFGQGTRLTVV.

Here the CDR3 reads CASSLGQTSQYF. CDR3 coding DNA: TGCGCCAGCAGCTTAGGACAGACTTCGCAGTATTTT. The chain links TRBV5-1 to TRBJ2-3; possibly TRBD1 for D (6 bases). Looked up from germline, CDR1 is SGHRS and CDR2 is YFSETQ. Trimming removed 2 bases at V and 10 bases at J, with 11 bases between. This CDR3 spans 12 amino acids.

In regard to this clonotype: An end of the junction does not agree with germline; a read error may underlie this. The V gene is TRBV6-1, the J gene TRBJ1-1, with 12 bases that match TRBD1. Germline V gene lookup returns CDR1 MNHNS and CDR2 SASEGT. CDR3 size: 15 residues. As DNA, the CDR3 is TGTGCCAGCAGGGAAGGGACAGGGGGCGTCTCGGGAGCTTTCTTT. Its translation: CASREGTGGVSGAFF.

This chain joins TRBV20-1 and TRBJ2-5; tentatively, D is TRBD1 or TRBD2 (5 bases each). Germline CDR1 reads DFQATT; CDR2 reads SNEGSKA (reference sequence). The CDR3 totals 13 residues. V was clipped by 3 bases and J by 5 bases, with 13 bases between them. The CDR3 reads CSASVWGGETQYF. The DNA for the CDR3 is TGCAGTGCTAGTGTGTGGGGCGGGGAGACCCAGTACTTC.

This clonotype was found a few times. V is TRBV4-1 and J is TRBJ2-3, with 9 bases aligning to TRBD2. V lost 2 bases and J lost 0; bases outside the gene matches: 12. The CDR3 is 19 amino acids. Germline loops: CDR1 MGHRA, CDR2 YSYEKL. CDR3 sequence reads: CASSQQAAGGPLSTDTQYF. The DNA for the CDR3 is TGCGCCAGCAGCCAACAAGCGGCGGGAGGGCCGTTGAGCACAGATACGCAGTATTTT.

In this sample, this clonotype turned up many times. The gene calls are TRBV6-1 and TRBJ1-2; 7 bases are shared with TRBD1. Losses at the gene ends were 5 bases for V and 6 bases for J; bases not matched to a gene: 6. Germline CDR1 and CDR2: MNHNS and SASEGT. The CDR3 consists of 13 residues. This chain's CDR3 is CASSLDTGDGYTF. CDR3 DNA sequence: TGTGCCAGCAGTCTTGATACAGGGGATGGCTACACCTTC.

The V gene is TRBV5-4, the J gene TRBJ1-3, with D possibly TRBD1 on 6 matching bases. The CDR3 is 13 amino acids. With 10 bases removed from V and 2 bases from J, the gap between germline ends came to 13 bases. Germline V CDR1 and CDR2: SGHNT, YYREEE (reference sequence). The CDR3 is CAARDIAGNTIYF. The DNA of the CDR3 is TGTGCCGCCCGGGACATCGCTGGAAACACCATATATTTT.

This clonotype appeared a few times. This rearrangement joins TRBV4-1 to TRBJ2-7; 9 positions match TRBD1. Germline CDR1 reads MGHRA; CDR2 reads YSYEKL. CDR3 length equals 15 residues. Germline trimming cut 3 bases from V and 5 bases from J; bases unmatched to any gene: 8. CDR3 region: CASSHPGQGGDEQYF. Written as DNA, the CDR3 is TGCGCCAGCAGCCACCCGGGACAGGGAGGGGACGAGCAGTACTTC.

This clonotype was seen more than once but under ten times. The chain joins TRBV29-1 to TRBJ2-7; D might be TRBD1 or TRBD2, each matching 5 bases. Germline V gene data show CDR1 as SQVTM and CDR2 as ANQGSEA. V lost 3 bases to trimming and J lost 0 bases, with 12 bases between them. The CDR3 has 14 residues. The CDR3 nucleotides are TGCAGCGTTGATAACGGGGCCTTCTCCTACGAGCAGTACTTC. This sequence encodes CSVDNGAFSYEQYF.

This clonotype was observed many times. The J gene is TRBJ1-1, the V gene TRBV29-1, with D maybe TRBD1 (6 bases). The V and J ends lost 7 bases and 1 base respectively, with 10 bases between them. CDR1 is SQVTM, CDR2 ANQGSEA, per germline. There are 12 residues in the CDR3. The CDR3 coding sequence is TGCAGCGATAGGGGGGCGAACACTGAAGCTTTCTTT. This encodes CSDRGANTEAFF. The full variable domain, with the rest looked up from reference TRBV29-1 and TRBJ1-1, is SAVISQKPSRDICQRGTSLTIQCQVDSQVTMMFWYRQQPGQSLTLIATANQGSEATYESGFVIDKFPISRPNLTFSTLTVSNMSPEDSSIYLCSDRGANTEAFFGQGTRLTVV.

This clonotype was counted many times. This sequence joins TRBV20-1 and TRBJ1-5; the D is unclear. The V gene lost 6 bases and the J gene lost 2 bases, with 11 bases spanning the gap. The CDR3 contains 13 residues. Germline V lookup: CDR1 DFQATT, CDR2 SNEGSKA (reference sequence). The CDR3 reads CSARREGNQPQHF. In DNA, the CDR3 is TGCAGTGCCCGACGGGAGGGCAATCAGCCCCAGCATTTT.

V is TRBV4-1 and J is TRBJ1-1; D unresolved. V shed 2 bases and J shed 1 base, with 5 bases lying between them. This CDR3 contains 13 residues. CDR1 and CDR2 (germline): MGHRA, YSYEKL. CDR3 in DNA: TGCGCCAGCAGCCAATCTACGAACACTGAAGCTTTCTTT. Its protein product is CASSQSTNTEAFF.

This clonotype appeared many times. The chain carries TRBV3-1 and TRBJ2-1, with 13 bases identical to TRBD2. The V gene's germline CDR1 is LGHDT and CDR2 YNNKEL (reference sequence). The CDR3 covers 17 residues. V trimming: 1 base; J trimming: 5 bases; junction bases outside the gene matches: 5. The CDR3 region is CASSQGPGLAGHNEQFF. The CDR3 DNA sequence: TGTGCCAGCAGCCAAGGTCCGGGACTAGCGGGACACAATGAGCAGTTCTTC.

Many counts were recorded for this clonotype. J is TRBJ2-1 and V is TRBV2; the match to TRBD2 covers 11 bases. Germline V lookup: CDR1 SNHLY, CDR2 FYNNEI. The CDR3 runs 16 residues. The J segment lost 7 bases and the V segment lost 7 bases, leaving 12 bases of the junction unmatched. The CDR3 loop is CASNPDSGRAGNEQFF. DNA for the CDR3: TGTGCCAGCAACCCCGATAGCGGGAGGGCCGGAAATGAGCAGTTCTTC. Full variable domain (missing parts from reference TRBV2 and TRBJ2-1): EPEVTQTPSHQVTQMGQEVILRCVPISNHLYFYWYRQILGQKVEFLVSFYNNEISEKSEIFDDQFSVERPDGSNFTLKIRSTKLEDSAMYFCASNPDSGRAGNEQFFGPGTRLTVL.

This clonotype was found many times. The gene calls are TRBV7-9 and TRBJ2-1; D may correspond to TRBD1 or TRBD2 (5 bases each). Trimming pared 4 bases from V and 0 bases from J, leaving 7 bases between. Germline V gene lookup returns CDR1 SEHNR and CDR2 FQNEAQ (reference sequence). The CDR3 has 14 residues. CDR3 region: CASSWGSSYNEQFF. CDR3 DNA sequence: TGTGCCAGCAGCTGGGGGAGCTCCTACAATGAGCAGTTCTTC. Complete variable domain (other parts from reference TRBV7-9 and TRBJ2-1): DTGVSQNPRHKITKRGQNVTFRCDPISEHNRLYWYRQTLGQGPEFLTYFQNEAQLEKSRLLSDRFSAERPKGSFSTLEIQRTEQGDSAMYLCASSWGSSYNEQFFGPGTRLTVL.

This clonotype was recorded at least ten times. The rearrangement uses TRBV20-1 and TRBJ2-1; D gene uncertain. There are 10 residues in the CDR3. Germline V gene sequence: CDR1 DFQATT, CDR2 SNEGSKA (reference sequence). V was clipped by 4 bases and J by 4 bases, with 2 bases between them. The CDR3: CSAKYNEQFF. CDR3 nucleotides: TGCAGTGCTAAATACAATGAGCAGTTCTTC.

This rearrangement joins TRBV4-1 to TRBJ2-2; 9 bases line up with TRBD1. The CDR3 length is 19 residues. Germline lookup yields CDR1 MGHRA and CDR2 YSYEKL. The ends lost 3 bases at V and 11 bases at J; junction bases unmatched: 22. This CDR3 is CASSHGTGRASWPGTELFF. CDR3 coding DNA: TGCGCCAGCAGCCACGGGACAGGGCGTGCGTCTTGGCCGGGAACCGAGCTGTTTTTT.

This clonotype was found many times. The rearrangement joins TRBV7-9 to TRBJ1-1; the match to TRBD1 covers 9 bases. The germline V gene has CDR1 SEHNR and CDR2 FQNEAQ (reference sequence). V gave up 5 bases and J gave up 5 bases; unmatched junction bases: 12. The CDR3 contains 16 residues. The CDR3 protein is CASSTTPGTGQTEAFF. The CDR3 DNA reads TGTGCCAGCAGCACCACTCCCGGGACAGGGCAAACTGAAGCTTTCTTT.

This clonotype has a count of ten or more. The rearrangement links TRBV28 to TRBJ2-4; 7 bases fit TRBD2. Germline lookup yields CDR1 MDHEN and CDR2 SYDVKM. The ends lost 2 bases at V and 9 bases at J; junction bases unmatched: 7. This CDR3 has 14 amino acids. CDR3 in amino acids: CASSLAPGGGIQYF. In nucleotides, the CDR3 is TGTGCCAGCAGTTTAGCCCCAGGCGGGGGCATTCAGTACTTC.

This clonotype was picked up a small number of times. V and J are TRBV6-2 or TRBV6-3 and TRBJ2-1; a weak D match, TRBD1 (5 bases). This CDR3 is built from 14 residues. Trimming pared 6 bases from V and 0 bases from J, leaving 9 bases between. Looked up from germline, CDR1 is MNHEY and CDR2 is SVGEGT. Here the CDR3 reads CASRGRGSYNEQFF. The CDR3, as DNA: TGTGCCAGCAGGGGGCGTGGCTCCTACAATGAGCAGTTCTTC.

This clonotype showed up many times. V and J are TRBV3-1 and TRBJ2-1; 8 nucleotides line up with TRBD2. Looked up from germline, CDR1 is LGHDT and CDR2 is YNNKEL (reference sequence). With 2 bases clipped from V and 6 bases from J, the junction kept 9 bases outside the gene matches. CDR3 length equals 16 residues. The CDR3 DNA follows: TGTGCCAGCAGCCAAATAGCGGGACGGCGTTCCAATGAGCAGTTCTTC. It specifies CASSQIAGRRSNEQFF.

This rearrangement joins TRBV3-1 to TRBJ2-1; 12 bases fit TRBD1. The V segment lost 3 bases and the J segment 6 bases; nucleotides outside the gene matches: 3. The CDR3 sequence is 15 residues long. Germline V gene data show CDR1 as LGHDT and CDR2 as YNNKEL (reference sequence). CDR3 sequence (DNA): TGTGCCAGCAGCCAGACGGGACAGGGGGCCAATGAGCAGTTCTTC. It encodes CASSQTGQGANEQFF.

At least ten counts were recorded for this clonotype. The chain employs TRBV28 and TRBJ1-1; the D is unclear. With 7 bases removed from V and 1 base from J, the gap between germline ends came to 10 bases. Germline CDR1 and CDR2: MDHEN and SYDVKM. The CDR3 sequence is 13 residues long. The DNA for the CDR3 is TGTGCCAGCAATAGACACCAGAACACTGAAGCTTTCTTT. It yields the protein CASNRHQNTEAFF.

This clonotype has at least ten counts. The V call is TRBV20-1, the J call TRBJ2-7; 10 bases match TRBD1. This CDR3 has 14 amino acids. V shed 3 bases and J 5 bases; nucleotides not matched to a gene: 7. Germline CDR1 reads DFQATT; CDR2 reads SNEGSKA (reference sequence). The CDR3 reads CSARTGGGLNEQYF. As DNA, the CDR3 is TGCAGTGCTAGGACAGGGGGCGGACTTAACGAGCAGTACTTC.

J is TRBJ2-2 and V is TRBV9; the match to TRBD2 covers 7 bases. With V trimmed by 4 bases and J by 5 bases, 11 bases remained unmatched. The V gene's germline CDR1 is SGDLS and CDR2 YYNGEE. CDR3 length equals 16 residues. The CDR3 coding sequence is TGTGCCAGCAGCCCCCCGGGCGGGAGACTGACCGGGGAGCTGTTTTTT. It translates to CASSPPGGRLTGELFF.

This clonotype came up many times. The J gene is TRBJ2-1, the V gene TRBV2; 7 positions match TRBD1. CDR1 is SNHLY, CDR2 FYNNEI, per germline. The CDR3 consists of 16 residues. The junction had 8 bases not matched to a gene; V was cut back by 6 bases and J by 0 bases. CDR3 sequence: CASSERGGASYNEQFF. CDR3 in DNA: TGTGCCAGCAGCGAACGAGGGGGCGCCTCCTACAATGAGCAGTTCTTC.

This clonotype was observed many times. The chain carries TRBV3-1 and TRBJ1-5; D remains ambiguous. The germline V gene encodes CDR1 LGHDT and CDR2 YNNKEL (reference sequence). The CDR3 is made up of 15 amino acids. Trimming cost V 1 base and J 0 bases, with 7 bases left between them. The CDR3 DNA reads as TGTGCCAGCAGCCAAGGAAGGAATAGCAATCAGCCCCAGCATTTT. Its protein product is CASSQGRNSNQPQHF.

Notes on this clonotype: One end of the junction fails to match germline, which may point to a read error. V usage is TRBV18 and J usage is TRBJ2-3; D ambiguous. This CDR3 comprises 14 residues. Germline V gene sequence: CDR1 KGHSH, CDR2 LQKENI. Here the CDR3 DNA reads TGTGTCAGCTCACCGCCCAAACCCACAGATACGCAGTATTTT. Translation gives CVSSPPKPTDTQYF.